Below are 26 T cell receptor beta chains sequenced from a single sample in a study of shared clonotypes between healthy human individuals. Clones were read by immunoSEQ multiplex PCR, and TCRdb kept only the in-frame ones, dropping some. Found here are about 2.4 million clones, 90% to 95% of them singletons; the top ten hold approximately 0.37%. Sequenced input: naive CD4+ T cells from PBMCs. Specified subset: CD45RA+ positively selected. The receptors shown here come from a man between 18 and 29 years old in good health. Some clones in this sample may be carry-over from other donors' samples.

The gene calls are TRBV4-1 and TRBJ2-7; maybe TRBD2 (5 bases). CDR1 is MGHRA and CDR2 is YSYEKL in the germline V gene. This CDR3 has 15 amino acids. V lost 4 bases and J lost 2, with 15 bases in between. CDR3 protein: CASSRERLATYEQYF. CDR3 bases: TGCGCCAGCAGCCGGGAGCGACTCGCCACCTACGAGCAGTACTTC.

The genes are TRBV14 and TRBJ1-2; 9 positions agree with TRBD1. CDR3 length: 14 residues. Losses at the gene ends were 8 bases for V and 2 bases for J; bases not matched to a gene: 6. Germline V gene lookup returns CDR1 SGHDN and CDR2 FVKESK. For the CDR3, the DNA is TGTGCCAGCCGAAGGACAGGGGTGAACTATGGCTACACCTTC. Amino acid sequence: CASRRTGVNYGYTF.

CDR3: CASSAGGGGSYEQYF. The DNA for the CDR3 is TGTGCCAGCAGTGCGGGAGGGGGCGGCTCCTACGAGCAGTACTTC. The gene calls are TRBV2 and TRBJ2-7, with D tentatively TRBD2 (8 bases). CDR3 length equals 15 residues. The germline V gene encodes CDR1 SNHLY and CDR2 FYNNEI. V was cut by 4 bases and J by 0 bases, with 13 bases left in between.

J is TRBJ1-3 and V is TRBV5-1; D might be TRBD1 (6 bases). This CDR3 spans 15 amino acids. Trimming took 2 bases from V and 0 from J, leaving 9 bases between them. Germline V gives CDR1 SGHRS, CDR2 YFSETQ. The CDR3 here is CASSFTGNSGNTIYF. In DNA, the CDR3 is TGCGCCAGCAGCTTCACAGGGAACTCTGGAAACACCATATATTTT. The whole variable domain, filled in from reference TRBV5-1 and TRBJ1-3, reads KAGVTQTPRYLIKTRGQQVTLSCSPISGHRSVSWYQQTPGQGLQFLFEYFSETQRNKGNFPGRFSGRQFSNSRSEMNVSTLELGDSALYLCASSFTGNSGNTIYFGEGSWLTVV.

The rearrangement links TRBV11-1 to TRBJ1-2; 7 positions agree with TRBD1. CDR1 and CDR2 (germline): SGHAT, FQDESV (reference sequence). The CDR3 covers 15 residues. The trim removed 5 bases at V and 4 bases at J, leaving 10 bases unmatched. CDR3 in amino acids: CASSRGTGEGYGYTF. The CDR3 DNA is TGTGCCAGCAGCCGTGGAACAGGGGAAGGCTATGGCTACACCTTC.

The chain combines TRBV5-1 with TRBJ2-5; a weak D match, TRBD2 (5 bases). Germline V gene data show CDR1 as SGHRS and CDR2 as YFSETQ. The CDR3 has 16 residues. The V end was cut by 1 base, the J end by 4 bases, with 17 bases between. The CDR3 protein is CASSLSGEGPGETQYF. CDR3 sequence (DNA): TGCGCCAGCAGCTTGAGCGGTGAGGGTCCCGGAGAGACCCAGTACTTC.

The rearrangement joins TRBV7-7 to TRBJ2-5; tentatively, D is TRBD2 (6 bases). CDR1 and CDR2 (germline): SSHAT, FNYEAQ (reference sequence). Trimming cost V 5 bases and J 1 base, with 26 bases left between them. The CDR3 spans 19 residues. The CDR3 loop reads CASSLPTRLVFGGQETQYF. CDR3 nucleotides: TGTGCCAGCAGCCTTCCGACGAGACTAGTTTTTGGAGGCCAAGAGACCCAGTACTTC.

About this clone: Other nucleotide sequences from this sample produce the same CDR3. The V call is TRBV5-1, the J call TRBJ1-1; the D is unclear. V was trimmed by 0 bases and J by 1 base, leaving 4 bases between them. Germline assignment: CDR1 SGHRS and CDR2 YFSETQ. The CDR3 length is 13 residues. The CDR3 DNA sequence: TGCGCCAGCAGCTTGGTGACGAACACTGAAGCTTTCTTT. As protein: CASSLVTNTEAFF.

In DNA form, the CDR3 reads TGTGCCAGCAGTTTAGGCCAGGTCTCGTACTTC. This encodes CASSLGQVSYF. The chain recombines TRBV5-4 with TRBJ2-7; D unresolved. CDR1 is SGHNT and CDR2 is YYREEE in the germline V gene (reference sequence). V shed 5 bases and J shed 12 bases, with 15 bases lying between them. This CDR3 region has 11 residues.

The rearrangement uses TRBV10-3 and TRBJ1-4; tentatively, D is TRBD1 (6 bases). Per the germline V gene, CDR1 is ENHRY and CDR2 is SYGVKD. This CDR3 region has 14 residues. The ends were cut back, 5 bases at V and 5 bases at J, with 12 bases in the middle. CDR3 in DNA: TGTGCCATCAGTCAGGGGTCCCGAAATGAAAAACTGTTTTTT. Protein product: CAISQGSRNEKLFF.

V and J are TRBV6-5 and TRBJ1-1, with TRBD1 as a possible D gene (5 bases). The length of the CDR3 is 15 residues. The germline gives CDR1 MNHEY, CDR2 SVGAGI. With 4 bases removed from V and 1 base from J, the gap between germline ends came to 13 bases. In nucleotides, the CDR3 is TGTGCCAGCAGTTCGACGACAGTTAAGAACACTGAAGCTTTCTTT. It is translated as CASSSTTVKNTEAFF.

The chain joins TRBV11-2 to TRBJ1-2, with 9 nucleotides matching TRBD1. The ends lost 5 bases at V and 2 bases at J; junction bases unmatched: 12. Germline assignment: CDR1 SGHAT and CDR2 FQNNGV. This CDR3 has 17 amino acids. This CDR3 is CASSRNTGGSWNYGYTF. The CDR3 DNA reads as TGTGCCAGCAGCCGGAACACAGGGGGCTCTTGGAACTATGGCTACACCTTC.

The chain employs TRBV14 and TRBJ2-7; D is possibly TRBD2 (5 bases). The V and J ends lost 3 bases and 5 bases respectively, with 17 bases between them. CDR1 and CDR2 from the germline V gene are SGHDN and FVKESK. The CDR3 covers 15 residues. The CDR3 reads CASSHITPGKDEQYF. The CDR3 DNA reads TGTGCCAGCAGCCACATAACCCCCGGGAAGGACGAGCAGTACTTC.

The chain couples TRBV28 to TRBJ2-7; D is perhaps TRBD1 or TRBD2 (5 bases each). Germline V CDR1 and CDR2: MDHEN, SYDVKM. The CDR3 sequence is 14 residues long. Trimming took off 1 base at V and 4 bases at J, with 11 bases between the two ends. CDR3 DNA sequence: TGTGCCAGCAGTTTATCGCAGGGACGGTACGAGCAGTACTTC. Its protein is CASSLSQGRYEQYF.

V usage is TRBV5-4 and J usage is TRBJ2-7; tentatively, D is TRBD1 or TRBD2 (5 bases each). Per germline, CDR1 SGHNT and CDR2 YYREEE (reference sequence). The CDR3 consists of 14 residues. Trimming left V 4 bases short and J 2 bases short, with 13 bases between. CDR3 amino acids: CASSNEGFPYEQYF. CDR3 nucleotide sequence: TGTGCCAGCAGCAACGAGGGGTTTCCCTACGAGCAGTACTTC.

In the case of this clone: The identical CDR3 is also encoded by other nucleotide sequences in the sample. The rearrangement joins TRBV10-3 to TRBJ2-7; TRBD1 matches 9 bases. V lost 6 bases and J lost 2; bases outside the gene matches: 5. Germline V CDR1 and CDR2: ENHRY, SYGVKD. CDR3 size: 14 residues. In nucleotides, the CDR3 is TGTGCCATCAGGCCGGGACAGGGTACCTACGAGCAGTACTTC. Its protein product is CAIRPGQGTYEQYF.

This chain connects TRBV10-1 to TRBJ2-3; a possible D gene is TRBD2 (5 bases). Germline loops: CDR1 WNHNN, CDR2 SYGVQD (reference sequence). There are 13 residues in the CDR3. V was clipped by 7 bases and J by 0 bases, with 8 bases between them. In DNA form, the CDR3 reads TGCGCCAGCAATTGGACTAGCACAGATACGCAGTATTTT. Translation: CASNWTSTDTQYF.

This chain links TRBV6-5 with TRBJ1-3; D gene uncertain. The CDR3 runs 14 residues. The V gene's germline CDR1 is MNHEY and CDR2 SVGAGI. Trimming pared 2 bases from V and 1 base from J, leaving 6 bases between. This chain's CDR3 is CASSYDGSGNTIYF. CDR3 nucleotide sequence: TGTGCCAGCAGTTACGACGGATCTGGAAACACCATATATTTT.

The chain combines TRBV27 with TRBJ1-1; D remains unclear. The CDR3 has 13 amino acids. Germline-derived CDR1 and CDR2 are MNHEY and SMNVEV (reference sequence). CDR3 DNA: TGTGTGTCGACGCGACTAATGAACACTGAAGCTTTCTTT. Amino acid sequence: CVSTRLMNTEAFF.

The genes are TRBV18 and TRBJ2-1, with TRBD1 identical over 11 bases. The CDR3 length is 14 residues. With 4 bases clipped from V and 14 bases from J, the junction kept 10 bases outside the gene matches. Germline V gene data show CDR1 as KGHSH and CDR2 as LQKENI. CDR3 DNA: TGTGCCAGCTCACTAGGACAGGGGGCGACTGGGGAGTTCTTC. It codes for CASSLGQGATGEFF.

The gene calls are TRBV19 and TRBJ1-5; D unclear. Germline lookup yields CDR1 LNHDA and CDR2 SQIVND (reference sequence). Trimming left V 7 bases short and J 0 bases short, with 13 bases between. The CDR3 covers 15 residues. The CDR3, as DNA: TGTGCCAGTACGAGGAGGGTCGATAGCAATCAGCCCCAGCATTTT. It encodes CASTRRVDSNQPQHF.

V and J are TRBV28 and TRBJ1-6; 7 positions agree with TRBD1. The CDR3 length is 16 residues. Germline V CDR1 and CDR2: MDHEN, SYDVKM. Trimming cost V 5 bases and J 2 bases; bases outside gene matches: 6. CDR3 in DNA: TGTGCCAGCAGTCAATCAGGGGGACCCTATAATTCACCCCTCCACTTT. Translation: CASSQSGGPYNSPLHF. The full variable domain, with the rest looked up from reference TRBV28 and TRBJ1-6, is DVKVTQSSRYLVKRTGEKVFLECVQDMDHENMFWYRQDPGLGLRLIYFSYDVKMKEKGDIPEGYSVSREKKERFSLILESASTNQTSMYLCASSQSGGPYNSPLHFGNGTRLTVT.

J is TRBJ1-2 and V is TRBV6-5; the D is unclear. Germline CDR1 and CDR2: MNHEY and SVGAGI. V dropped 5 bases and J dropped 3 bases, with 16 bases sitting between them. CDR3 size: 15 residues. The CDR3 DNA sequence: TGTGCCAGCAGTCCGGGCTCAACAGCTTACTATGGCTACACCTTC. Its protein is CASSPGSTAYYGYTF.

The V gene is TRBV28, the J gene TRBJ1-1; D is ambiguous. The germline V gene has CDR1 MDHEN and CDR2 SYDVKM. The CDR3 has 13 amino acids. V shed 5 bases and J shed 1 base, with 8 bases lying between them. The CDR3 bases are TGTGCCAGCAGTGACCAACCGAACACTGAAGCTTTCTTT. Its translation is CASSDQPNTEAFF.

This chain links TRBV6-5 with TRBJ2-5; D may be TRBD2 (6 bases). V was pared by 0 bases and J by 2 bases, with 13 bases between. Germline V gene lookup returns CDR1 MNHEY and CDR2 SVGAGI. The CDR3 consists of 16 residues. CDR3 in amino acids: CASSYSSLGGQETQYF. The CDR3 nucleotides read TGTGCCAGCAGTTACTCTTCCCTGGGGGGACAAGAGACCCAGTACTTC.

The chain combines TRBV6-1 with TRBJ1-2, with D tentatively TRBD1 (6 bases). The CDR3 spans 13 residues. Germline assignment: CDR1 MNHNS and CDR2 SASEGT. V was clipped by 6 bases and J by 3 bases, with 11 bases between them. CDR3 in DNA: TGTGCCAGCAGAGGGTGGACAGACTATGGCTACACCTTC. This gives the protein CASRGWTDYGYTF.